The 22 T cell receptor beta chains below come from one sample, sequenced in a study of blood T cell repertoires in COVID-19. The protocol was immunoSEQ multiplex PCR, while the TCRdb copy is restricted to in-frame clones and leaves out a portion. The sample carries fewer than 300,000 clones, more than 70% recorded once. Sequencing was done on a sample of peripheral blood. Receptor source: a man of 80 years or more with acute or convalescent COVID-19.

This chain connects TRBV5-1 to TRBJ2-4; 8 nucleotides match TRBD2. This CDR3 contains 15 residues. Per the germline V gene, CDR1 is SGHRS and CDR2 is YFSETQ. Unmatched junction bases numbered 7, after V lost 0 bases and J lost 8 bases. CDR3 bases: TGCGCCAGCAGCTTGGACGGGACTAGTGTTGACATTCAGTACTTC. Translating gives CASSLDGTSVDIQYF.

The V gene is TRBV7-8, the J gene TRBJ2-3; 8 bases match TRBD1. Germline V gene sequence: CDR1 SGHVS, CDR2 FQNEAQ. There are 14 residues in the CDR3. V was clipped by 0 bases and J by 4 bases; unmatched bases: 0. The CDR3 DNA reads TGTGCCAGCAGCTTAGCGGGACAGGCAGATACGCAGTATTTT. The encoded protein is CASSLAGQADTQYF.

CDR3 region: CAWSVGGTFYEQYF. The CDR3 DNA reads TGTGCCTGGAGTGTGGGGGGGACTTTCTACGAGCAGTACTTC. This chain links TRBV30 with TRBJ2-7, with TRBD2 matching over 7 bases. Trimming took 0 bases from V and 3 from J; bases not matched to a gene: 5. The germline gives CDR1 GTSNPN, CDR2 SVGIG (reference sequence). The CDR3 is 14 amino acids.

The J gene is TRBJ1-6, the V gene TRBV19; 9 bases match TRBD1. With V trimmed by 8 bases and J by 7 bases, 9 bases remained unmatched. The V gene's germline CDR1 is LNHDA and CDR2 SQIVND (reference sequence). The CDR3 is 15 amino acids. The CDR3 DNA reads TGTGCCAGTTTACCGGGACAGGGCATCAATTCACCCCTCCACTTT. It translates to CASLPGQGINSPLHF.

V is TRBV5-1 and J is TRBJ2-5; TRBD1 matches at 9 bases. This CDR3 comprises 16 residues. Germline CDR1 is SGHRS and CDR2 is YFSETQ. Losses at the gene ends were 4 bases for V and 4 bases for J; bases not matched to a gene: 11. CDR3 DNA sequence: TGCGCCAGCAGCCTGAACCCGGGACAGGGAGGAGAGACCCAGTACTTC. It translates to CASSLNPGQGGETQYF.

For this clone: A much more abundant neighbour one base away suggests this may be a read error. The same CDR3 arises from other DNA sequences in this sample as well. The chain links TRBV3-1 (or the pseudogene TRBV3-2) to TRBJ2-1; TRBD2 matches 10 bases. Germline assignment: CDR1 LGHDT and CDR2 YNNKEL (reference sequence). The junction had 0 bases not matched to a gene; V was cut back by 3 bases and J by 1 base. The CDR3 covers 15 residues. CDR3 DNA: TGTGCCAGCAGCCAGACTAGCGGGTCCTACAATGAGCAGTTCTTC. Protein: CASSQTSGSYNEQFF.

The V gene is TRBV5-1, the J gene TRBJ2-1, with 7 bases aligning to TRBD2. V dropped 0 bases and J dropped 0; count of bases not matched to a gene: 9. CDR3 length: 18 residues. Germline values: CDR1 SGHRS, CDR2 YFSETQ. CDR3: CASSLVVGGTSSYNEQFF. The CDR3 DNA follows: TGCGCCAGCAGCTTGGTCGTGGGGGGGACGAGCTCCTACAATGAGCAGTTCTTC.

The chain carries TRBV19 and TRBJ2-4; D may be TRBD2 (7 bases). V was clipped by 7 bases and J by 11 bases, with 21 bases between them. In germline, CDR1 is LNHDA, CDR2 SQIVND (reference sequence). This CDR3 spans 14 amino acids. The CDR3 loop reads CASTLYGGAGLQYF. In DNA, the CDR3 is TGTGCCAGTACCCTATATGGGGGGGCAGGCCTTCAGTACTTC.

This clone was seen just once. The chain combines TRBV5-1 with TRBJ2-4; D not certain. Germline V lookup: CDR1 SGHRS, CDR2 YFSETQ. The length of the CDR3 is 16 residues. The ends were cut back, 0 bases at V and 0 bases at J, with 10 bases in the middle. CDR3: CASSLEPNLAKNIQYF. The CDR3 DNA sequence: TGCGCCAGCAGCTTGGAGCCGAATTTAGCCAAAAACATTCAGTACTTC.

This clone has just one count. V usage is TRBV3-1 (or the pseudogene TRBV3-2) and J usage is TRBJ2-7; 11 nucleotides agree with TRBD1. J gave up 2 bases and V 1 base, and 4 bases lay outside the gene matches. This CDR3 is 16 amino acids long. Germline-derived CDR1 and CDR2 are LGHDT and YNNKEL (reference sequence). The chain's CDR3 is CASSQVPGQGAYEQYF. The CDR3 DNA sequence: TGTGCCAGCAGCCAAGTGCCGGGACAGGGGGCCTACGAGCAGTACTTC.

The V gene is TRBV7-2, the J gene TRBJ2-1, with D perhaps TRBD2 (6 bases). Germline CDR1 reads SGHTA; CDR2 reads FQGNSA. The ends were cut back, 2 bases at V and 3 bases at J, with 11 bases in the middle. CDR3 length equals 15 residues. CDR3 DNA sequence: TGTGCCAGCAGCTTATTCCGCGGGGTCTACAATGAGCAGTTCTTC. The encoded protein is CASSLFRGVYNEQFF.

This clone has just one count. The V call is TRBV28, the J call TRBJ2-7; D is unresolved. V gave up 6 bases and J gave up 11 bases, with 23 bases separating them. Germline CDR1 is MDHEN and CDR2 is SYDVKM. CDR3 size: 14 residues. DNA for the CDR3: TGTGCCAGCAGCCAAACAGACACGGTTATGAGTGAGTACTTC. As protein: CASSQTDTVMSEYF. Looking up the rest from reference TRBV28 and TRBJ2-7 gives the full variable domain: DVKVTQSSRYLVKRTGEKVFLECVQDMDHENMFWYRQDPGLGLRLIYFSYDVKMKEKGDIPEGYSVSREKKERFSLILESASTNQTSMYLCASSQTDTVMSEYFGPGTRLTVT.

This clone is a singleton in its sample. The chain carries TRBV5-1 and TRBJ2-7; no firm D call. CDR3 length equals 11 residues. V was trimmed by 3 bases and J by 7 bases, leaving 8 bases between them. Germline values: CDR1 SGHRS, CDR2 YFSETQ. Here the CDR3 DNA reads TGCGCCAGCAGCTCCGCAGTGGAGCAGTACTTC. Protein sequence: CASSSAVEQYF.

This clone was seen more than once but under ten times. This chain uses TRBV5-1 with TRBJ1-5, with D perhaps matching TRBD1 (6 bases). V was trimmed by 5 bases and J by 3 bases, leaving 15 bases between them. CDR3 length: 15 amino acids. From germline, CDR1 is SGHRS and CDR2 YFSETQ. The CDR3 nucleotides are TGCGCCAGCAGGAAGACAGGCAACTCCAATCAGCCCCAGCATTTT. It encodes CASRKTGNSNQPQHF.

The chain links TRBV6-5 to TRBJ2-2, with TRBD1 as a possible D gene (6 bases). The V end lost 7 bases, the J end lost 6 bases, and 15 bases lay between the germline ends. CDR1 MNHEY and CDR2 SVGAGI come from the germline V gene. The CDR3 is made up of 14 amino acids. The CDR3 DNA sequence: TGTGCCAGCACCCCGCAGGGGTGGTCCGGGGAGCTGTTTTTT. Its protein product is CASTPQGWSGELFF.

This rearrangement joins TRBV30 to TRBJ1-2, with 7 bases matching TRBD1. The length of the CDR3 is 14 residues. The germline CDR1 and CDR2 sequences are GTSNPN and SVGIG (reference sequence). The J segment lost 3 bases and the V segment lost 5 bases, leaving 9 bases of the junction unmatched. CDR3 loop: CAWGGNRGYYGYTF. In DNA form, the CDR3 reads TGTGCCTGGGGGGGGAACAGGGGTTACTATGGCTACACCTTC.

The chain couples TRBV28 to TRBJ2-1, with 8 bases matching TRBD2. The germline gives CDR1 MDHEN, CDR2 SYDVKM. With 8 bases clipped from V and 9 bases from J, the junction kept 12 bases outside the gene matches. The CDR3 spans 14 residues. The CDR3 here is CASSGTRVGLEQFF. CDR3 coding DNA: TGTGCCAGCTCCGGGACTAGAGTTGGGCTTGAGCAGTTCTTC.

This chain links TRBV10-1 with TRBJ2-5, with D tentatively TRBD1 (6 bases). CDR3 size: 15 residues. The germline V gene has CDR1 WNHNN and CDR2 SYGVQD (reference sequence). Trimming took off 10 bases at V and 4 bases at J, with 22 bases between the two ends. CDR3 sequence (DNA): TGCGCCAACCTACAGGGACCTTGTTTCCCAGAGACCCAGTACTTC. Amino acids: CANLQGPCFPETQYF.

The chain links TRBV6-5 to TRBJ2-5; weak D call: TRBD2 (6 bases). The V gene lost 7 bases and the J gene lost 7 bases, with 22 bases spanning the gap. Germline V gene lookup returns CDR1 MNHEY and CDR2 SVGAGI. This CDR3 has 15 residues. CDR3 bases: TGTGCCAGCATCCGGGACTTCCGCCGCGGTGGGACCCAGTACTTC. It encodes CASIRDFRRGGTQYF.

This chain's CDR3 is CASSQDGTGNAPLHF. The CDR3 DNA reads TGTGCCAGCAGCCAAGACGGGACAGGGAACGCACCCCTCCACTTT. The genes are TRBV3-1 (or the pseudogene TRBV3-2) and TRBJ1-6, with TRBD1 matching 9 bases. This CDR3 comprises 15 residues. Germline V gene lookup returns CDR1 LGHDT and CDR2 YNNKEL (reference sequence). The J segment lost 11 bases and the V segment lost 0 bases, leaving 5 bases of the junction unmatched.

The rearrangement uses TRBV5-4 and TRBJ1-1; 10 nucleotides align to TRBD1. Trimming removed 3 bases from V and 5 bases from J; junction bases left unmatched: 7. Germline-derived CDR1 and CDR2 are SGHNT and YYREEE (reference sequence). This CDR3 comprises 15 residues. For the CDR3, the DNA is TGTGCCAGCAGCTCCCCGACAGGGGGCAAAACTGAAGCTTTCTTT. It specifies CASSSPTGGKTEAFF. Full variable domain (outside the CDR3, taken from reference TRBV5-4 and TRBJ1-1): ETGVTQSPTHLIKTRGQQVTLRCSSQSGHNTVSWYQQALGQGPQFIFQYYREEENGRGNFPPRFSGLQFPNYSSELNVNALELDDSALYLCASSSPTGGKTEAFFGQGTRLTVV.

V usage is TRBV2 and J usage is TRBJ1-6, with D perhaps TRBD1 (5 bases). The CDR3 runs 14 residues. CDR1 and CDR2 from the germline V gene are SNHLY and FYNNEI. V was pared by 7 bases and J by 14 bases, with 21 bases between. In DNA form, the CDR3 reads TGTGCCAGCACGCTTGACAGTAATAAGTCGGCCCTCCACTTT. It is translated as CASTLDSNKSALHF. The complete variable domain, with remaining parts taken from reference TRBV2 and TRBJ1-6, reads EPEVTQTPSHQVTQMGQEVILRCVPISNHLYFYWYRQILGQKVEFLVSFYNNEISEKSEIFDDQFSVERPDGSNFTLKIRSTKLEDSAMYFCASTLDSNKSALHFGNGTRLTVT.